What follows are 25 T cell receptor beta chains derived from one specimen sequenced in a study of response to subunit inactivated influenza vaccine. TCRdb reanalysed the RT-PCR reads using MiXCR and keeps one entry per CDR3 protein. The data contain about 160,000 distinct CDR3 sequences, about 10% of them singletons. The material sequenced was CD8+ T cells sorted from PBMCs, taken around 25 months after vaccination. The receptors come from a man in his fifties or sixties who received an inactivated influenza vaccine.

This clonotype was seen ten or more times. The chain joins TRBV28 to TRBJ2-1; 7 nucleotides match TRBD2. CDR3 length: 13 amino acids. From germline, CDR1 is MDHEN and CDR2 SYDVKM. V lost 5 bases to trimming and J lost 6 bases; unmatched junction nucleotides: 4. CDR3 in amino acids: CASSAGTTNEQFF. DNA for the CDR3: TGTGCCAGCAGTGCCGGGACTACCAATGAGCAGTTCTTC.

In its sample, this clonotype was seen a few times. V and J are TRBV28 and TRBJ2-1; 9 bases line up with TRBD2. Germline CDR1 MDHEN, CDR2 SYDVKM. The CDR3 runs to 14 residues. V dropped 5 bases and J dropped 9; count of bases not matched to a gene: 8. As DNA, the CDR3 is TGTGCCAGCAGTATTAGCGGGAGTGGTAGTGAGCAGTTCTTC. Its translation: CASSISGSGSEQFF.

This clonotype was found once. The chain uses TRBV11-2 and TRBJ2-7, with D perhaps being TRBD1 or TRBD2 (6 bases each). V lost 1 base and J lost 1, with 14 bases in between. The CDR3 has 16 amino acids. The germline CDR1 and CDR2 sequences are SGHAT and FQNNGV. CDR3 sequence reads: CASSLGFGGGSYEQYF. Written as DNA, the CDR3 is TGTGCCAGCAGCTTAGGGTTTGGAGGGGGGTCCTACGAGCAGTACTTC.

This clonotype was recorded a few times. The chain employs TRBV11-3 and TRBJ2-7, with 9 bases aligning to TRBD1. CDR1 is SGHNT and CDR2 is YENEEA in the germline V gene. J lost 7 bases, V lost 5 bases, and 21 bases had no gene match. The CDR3 length is 18 residues. The CDR3 DNA follows: TGTGCCAGCAGCCGTGGAGGTCAGGGGGACAGGGACCTTCGGGAGCAGTACTTC. This translates into CASSRGGQGDRDLREQYF.

A few counts support this clonotype. The chain uses TRBV2 and TRBJ1-4; D gene unclear. The CDR3 spans 10 residues. CDR1 is SNHLY and CDR2 is FYNNEI in the germline V gene. Deletions cut 6 bases from V and 8 bases from J, with 4 bases between. Here the CDR3 DNA reads TGTGCCAGCAGGGAGGAAAAACTGTTTTTT. Translation gives CASREEKLFF. The full variable domain, with the rest looked up from reference TRBV2 and TRBJ1-4, is EPEVTQTPSHQVTQMGQEVILRCVPISNHLYFYWYRQILGQKVEFLVSFYNNEISEKSEIFDDQFSVERPDGSNFTLKIRSTKLEDSAMYFCASREEKLFFGSGTQLSVL.

The chain is built from TRBV2 and TRBJ2-7; 10 bases line up with TRBD1. With V trimmed by 10 bases and J by 7 bases, 4 bases remained unmatched. This CDR3 spans 11 amino acids. The V gene's germline CDR1 is SNHLY and CDR2 FYNNEI. The CDR3 coding sequence is TGTGCCACGGACAGGGGGAGTGAGCAGTACTTC. It specifies CATDRGSEQYF. The whole variable domain, remainder taken from reference TRBV2 and TRBJ2-7, is EPEVTQTPSHQVTQMGQEVILRCVPISNHLYFYWYRQILGQKVEFLVSFYNNEISEKSEIFDDQFSVERPDGSNFTLKIRSTKLEDSAMYFCATDRGSEQYFGPGTRLTVT.

This clonotype was counted many times. The chain uses TRBV20-1 and TRBJ2-5; tentatively, D is TRBD2 (6 bases). Trimming pared 6 bases from V and 9 bases from J, leaving 17 bases between. This CDR3 comprises 12 residues. Germline-derived CDR1 and CDR2 are DFQATT and SNEGSKA (reference sequence). CDR3 region: CSAAGPHWAQYF. In DNA, the CDR3 is TGCAGTGCGGCGGGACCCCATTGGGCCCAGTACTTC.

This clonotype has only a few counts. This chain joins TRBV9 and TRBJ2-3, with D hard to call. This CDR3 is built from 14 residues. Trimming cost V 0 bases and J 4 bases, with 9 bases left between them. CDR1 is SGDLS and CDR2 is YYNGEE in the germline V gene. CDR3 nucleotide sequence: TGTGCCAGCAGCGTAGGGATGAGCCCAGATACGCAGTATTTT. Translating it yields CASSVGMSPDTQYF.

The table lists this clonotype with a few counts. The rearrangement uses TRBV19 and TRBJ2-2, with D perhaps matching TRBD1 (7 bases). Trimming removed 11 bases from V and 3 bases from J, with 13 bases in between. CDR1 LNHDA and CDR2 SQIVND come from the germline V gene (reference sequence). CDR3 size: 13 residues. The CDR3 DNA follows: TGTGCCGGAGGGACAGACTACACCGGGGAGCTGTTTTTT. This encodes CAGGTDYTGELFF.

This clonotype has more than one count but fewer than ten. The rearrangement uses TRBV5-6 and TRBJ2-7; TRBD2 is a possible D gene (5 bases). Trimming took 4 bases from V and 2 from J, leaving 16 bases between them. The CDR3 contains 15 residues. Germline CDR1 SGHDT, CDR2 YYEEEE. As DNA, the CDR3 is TGTGCCAGCAGCCCTGATGGCGGGTCCCCCTACGAGCAGTACTTC. This gives the protein CASSPDGGSPYEQYF.

There are a few counts of this clonotype. The CDR3 nucleotides are TGCAGTGCCCCTGGGGAGCGCGCCATCTACGAGCAGTACTTC. Amino acid sequence: CSAPGERAIYEQYF. The rearrangement uses TRBV20-1 and TRBJ2-7, with D perhaps TRBD2 (5 bases). Germline V lookup: CDR1 DFQATT, CDR2 SNEGSKA (reference sequence). The germline V and J ends were trimmed by 6 bases and 3 bases, with 18 bases remaining between them. The CDR3 has 14 amino acids.

The genes are TRBV20-1 and TRBJ2-7; the D gene is possibly TRBD2 (5 bases). The CDR3 sequence is 15 residues long. Looked up from germline, CDR1 is DFQATT and CDR2 is SNEGSKA (reference sequence). Trimming removed 0 bases from V and 0 bases from J, with 12 bases in between. For the CDR3, the DNA is TGCAGTGCTAGAGATAAGGGAGACTTCTCCTACGAGCAGTACTTC. Protein product: CSARDKGDFSYEQYF.

This clonotype was recorded a few times. V and J are TRBV15 and TRBJ2-7; the D is unclear. V lost 0 bases to trimming and J lost 4 bases, with 10 bases between them. CDR1 and CDR2 (germline): LNHNV, YYDKDF (reference sequence). The CDR3 consists of 14 residues. The CDR3 loop is CATSRDRQVYEQYF. CDR3 DNA sequence: TGTGCCACCAGCAGAGATAGGCAGGTATACGAGCAGTACTTC.

This clonotype has at least ten counts. The chain recombines TRBV7-9 with TRBJ2-3; 7 nucleotides agree with TRBD2. CDR1 SEHNR and CDR2 FQNEAQ come from the germline V gene (reference sequence). The V gene end was trimmed by 0 bases and the J gene end by 2 bases; junction bases not matched to a gene: 2. The CDR3 sequence is 15 residues long. The CDR3 bases are TGTGCCAGCAGCTTAGCGGGAGGGCCCACAGATACGCAGTATTTT. This sequence encodes CASSLAGGPTDTQYF.

This clonotype was recorded many times. The chain employs TRBV5-1 and TRBJ2-5, with 7 bases fitting TRBD1. The CDR3 spans 15 residues. J gave up 1 base and V 4 bases, and 7 bases lay outside the gene matches. The V gene's germline CDR1 is SGHRS and CDR2 YFSETQ. CDR3 region: CASSPGTAFQETQYF. The CDR3 bases are TGCGCCAGCAGCCCCGGGACAGCCTTCCAAGAGACCCAGTACTTC.

This clonotype has a count of ten or more. The V call is TRBV4-3, the J call TRBJ2-1, with a weak D call TRBD2 (6 bases). There are 15 residues in the CDR3. Germline lookup yields CDR1 LGHNA and CDR2 YSLEER. The V end was cut by 3 bases, the J end by 0 bases, with 9 bases between. The CDR3 loop is CASSQGLSSYNEQFF. The CDR3 DNA follows: TGCGCCAGCAGCCAGGGACTGAGCTCCTACAATGAGCAGTTCTTC.

In this sample, this clonotype turned up a few times. CDR3 nucleotide sequence: TGTGCCAGCAGTTACATTCAGGGTTCTAGCACAGATACGCAGTATTTT. The encoded protein is CASSYIQGSSTDTQYF. The J gene is TRBJ2-3, the V gene TRBV6-2 or TRBV6-3; D may be TRBD1 (5 bases). CDR1 and CDR2 (germline): MNHEY, SVGEGT. V dropped 2 bases and J dropped 0 bases, with 12 bases sitting between them. CDR3 length: 16 amino acids.

This clonotype was counted at least ten times. The rearrangement uses TRBV20-1 and TRBJ2-3, with TRBD2 identical over 9 bases. With V trimmed by 2 bases and J by 0 bases, 9 bases remained unmatched. The CDR3 runs to 17 residues. Germline lookup yields CDR1 DFQATT and CDR2 SNEGSKA (reference sequence). CDR3 loop: CSARPRTSESSTDTQYF. The CDR3 bases are TGCAGTGCTAGACCCCGGACTAGCGAGTCTAGCACAGATACGCAGTATTTT.

There are a few counts of this clonotype. This chain connects TRBV10-3 to TRBJ2-3, with D uncertain. Trimming removed 8 bases from V and 5 bases from J, with 2 bases in between. The length of the CDR3 is 9 residues. Germline V gives CDR1 ENHRY, CDR2 SYGVKD. The CDR3 coding sequence is TGTGCCATCGGAGATACGCAGTATTTT. Translated, it gives CAIGDTQYF.

This clonotype has a count of ten or more. In nucleotides, the CDR3 is TGCGCCAGCAGCTTCGCACAAGAGACCCAGTACTTC. Its protein product is CASSFAQETQYF. The gene calls are TRBV5-1 and TRBJ2-5; D not certain. Germline CDR1 is SGHRS and CDR2 is YFSETQ. The CDR3 covers 12 residues. The V and J ends lost 2 bases and 2 bases respectively, with 4 bases between them. Together with reference TRBV5-1 and TRBJ2-5, the CDR3 gives the full variable domain: KAGVTQTPRYLIKTRGQQVTLSCSPISGHRSVSWYQQTPGQGLQFLFEYFSETQRNKGNFPGRFSGRQFSNSRSEMNVSTLELGDSALYLCASSFAQETQYFGPGTRLLVL.

The V gene is TRBV15, the J gene TRBJ1-6; D may be TRBD1 (5 bases). The V end was cut by 4 bases, the J end by 0 bases, with 10 bases between. The CDR3 covers 16 residues. Germline assignment: CDR1 LNHNV and CDR2 YYDKDF (reference sequence). The CDR3 protein is CATSTGASSYNSPLHF. Here the CDR3 DNA reads TGTGCCACCAGCACTGGGGCGAGCTCCTATAATTCACCCCTCCACTTT. The full variable domain, completed using reference TRBV15 and TRBJ1-6, is DAMVIQNPRYQVTQFGKPVTLSCSQTLNHNVMYWYQQKSSQAPKLLFHYYDKDFNNEADTPDNFQSRRPNTSFCFLDIRSPGLGDTAMYLCATSTGASSYNSPLHFGNGTRLTVT.

In DNA form, the CDR3 reads TGTGCCAGCAGTCCAGGGACTAGCGGGTCACTGATGCAGTACTTC. Its translation: CASSPGTSGSLMQYF. The gene calls are TRBV27 and TRBJ2-7, with TRBD2 identical over 12 bases. The length of the CDR3 is 15 residues. Looked up from germline, CDR1 is MNHEY and CDR2 is SMNVEV (reference sequence). V shed 5 bases, J shed 9 bases, and the junction held 11 bases outside the gene matches.

Ten or more counts support this clonotype. This chain uses TRBV2 with TRBJ2-3, with D maybe TRBD2 (6 bases). This CDR3 is 15 amino acids long. CDR1 is SNHLY, CDR2 FYNNEI, per germline. The V end was cut by 4 bases, the J end by 1 base, with 12 bases between. The CDR3 is CASSGPSVGTDTQYF. The CDR3 DNA reads TGTGCCAGCAGTGGGCCTAGCGTAGGCACAGATACGCAGTATTTT.

This clonotype appeared many times. The gene calls are TRBV5-6 and TRBJ2-7; TRBD1 is a possible D gene (7 bases). The CDR3 is 13 residues long. V lost 5 bases and J lost 4, with 13 bases in between. Germline lookup yields CDR1 SGHDT and CDR2 YYEEEE. This CDR3 reads CASREGAGYEQYF. CDR3 nucleotide sequence: TGTGCCAGCAGAGAGGGGGCGGGGTACGAGCAGTACTTC.

The chain recombines TRBV7-2 with TRBJ2-1; 12 bases map to TRBD2. The length of the CDR3 is 15 residues. Germline V lookup: CDR1 SGHTA, CDR2 FQGNSA. Trimming at V came to 6 bases and at J to 5 bases, leaving 5 bases not matched to a gene. DNA for the CDR3: TGTGCCAGCAGTCCTCTAGCGGGAGGGGACAATGAGCAGTTCTTC. Its translation is CASSPLAGGDNEQFF.